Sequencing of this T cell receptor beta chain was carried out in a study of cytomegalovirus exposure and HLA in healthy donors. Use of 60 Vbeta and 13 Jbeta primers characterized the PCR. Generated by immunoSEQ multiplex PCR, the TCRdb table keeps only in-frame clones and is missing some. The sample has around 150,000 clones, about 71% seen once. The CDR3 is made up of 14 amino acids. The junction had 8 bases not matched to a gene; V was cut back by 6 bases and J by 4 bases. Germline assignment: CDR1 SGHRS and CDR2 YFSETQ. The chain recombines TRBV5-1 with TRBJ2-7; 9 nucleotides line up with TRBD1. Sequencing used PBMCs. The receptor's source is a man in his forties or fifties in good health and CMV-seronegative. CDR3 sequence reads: CASNPGTGRYEQYF. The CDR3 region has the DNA TGCGCCAGCAATCCCGGGACAGGGAGGTACGAGCAGTACTTC.